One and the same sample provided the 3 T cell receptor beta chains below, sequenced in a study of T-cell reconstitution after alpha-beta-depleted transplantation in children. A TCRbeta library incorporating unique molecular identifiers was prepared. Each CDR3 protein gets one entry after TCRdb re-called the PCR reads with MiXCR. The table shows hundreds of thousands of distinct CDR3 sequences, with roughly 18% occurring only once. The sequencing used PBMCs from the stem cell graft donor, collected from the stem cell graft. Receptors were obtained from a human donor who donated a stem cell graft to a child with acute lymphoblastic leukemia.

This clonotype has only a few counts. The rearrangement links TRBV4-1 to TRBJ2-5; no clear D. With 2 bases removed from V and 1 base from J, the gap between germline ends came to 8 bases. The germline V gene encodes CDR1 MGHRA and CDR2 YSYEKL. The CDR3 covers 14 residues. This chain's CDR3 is CASSQLAVQETQYF. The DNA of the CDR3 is TGCGCCAGCAGCCAATTGGCCGTCCAAGAGACCCAGTACTTC.

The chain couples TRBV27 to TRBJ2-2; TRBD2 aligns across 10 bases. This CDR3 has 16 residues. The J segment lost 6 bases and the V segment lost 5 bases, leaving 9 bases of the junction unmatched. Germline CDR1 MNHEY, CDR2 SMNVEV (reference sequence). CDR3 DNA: TGTGCCAGCAGTCAACAGCTAGCGGGAGTGGCCGGGGAGCTGTTTTTT. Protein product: CASSQQLAGVAGELFF.

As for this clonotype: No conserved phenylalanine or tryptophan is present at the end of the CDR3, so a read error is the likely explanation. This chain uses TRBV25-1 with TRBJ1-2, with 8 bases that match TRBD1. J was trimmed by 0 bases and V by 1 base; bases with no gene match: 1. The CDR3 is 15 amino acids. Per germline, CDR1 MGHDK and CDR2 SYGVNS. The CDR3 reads CASSEWTGTNYGYTL. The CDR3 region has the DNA TGTGCCAGCAGTGAATGGACAGGGACTAACTATGGCTACACCTTG.